This T cell receptor beta chain was retrieved from a study of early T cells in non-severe SARS-CoV-2 infection. Germline CDR1 is SGDLS and CDR2 is YYNGEE. Trimming shortened V by 1 base and J by 3 bases, and 8 bases separated the two germline ends. The CDR3 has 13 amino acids. Unique molecular identifiers were added to individual cDNA molecules. TCRdb used MiXCR to reprocess the 5' RACE reads, holding one entry per CDR3 protein. The sample consists of about 58,000 distinct CDR3 sequences, roughly 7.7% of them appearing once. This sequence joins TRBV9 and TRBJ2-7, with D tentatively TRBD2 (6 bases). The specimen sequenced was whole blood. The sequence was obtained from an adult who was a healthcare worker with PCR-confirmed SARS-CoV-2 infection or an uninfected control (not recorded which). The CDR3 nucleotides read TGTGCCAGCAGCGTACAGGGAGGCTACGAGCAGTACTTC. Translating it yields CASSVQGGYEQYF.